This T cell receptor beta chain comes out of a study of T cell changes during pregnancy in multiple sclerosis. The CDR3 spans 13 residues. Trimming stripped 1 base from V and 8 bases from J, with 11 bases between. The germline CDR1 and CDR2 sequences are MGHRA and YSYEKL. Produced via immunoSEQ multiplex PCR; TCRdb's table is partial and in-frame only. Found here are under 100,000 clones, about 94% of them singletons; the top ten hold approximately 2.4%. The sequenced sample was peripheral blood, obtained in the third trimester of pregnancy. The rearrangement uses TRBV4-1 and TRBJ1-2; D not certain. This clonotype was sampled from a female donor with multiple sclerosis, enrolled in a pregnancy study. In DNA, the CDR3 is TGCGCCAGCAGCCAAGTCTCGGGAGGAGGCTACACCTTC. It is translated as CASSQVSGGGYTF.